One and the same sample provided the 17 T cell receptor beta chains below, sequenced in a study of monozygotic twins with inflammatory bowel disease. From the 5' RACE reads, TCRdb lists one entry per CDR3 protein and no DNA. The sample has about 440,000 distinct CDR3 sequences. The sequenced sample was blood. These receptors were collected from a human donor with ulcerative colitis or Crohn's disease, or a healthy co-twin of an affected twin (not recorded which).

The rearrangement links TRBV6-2 or TRBV6-3 to TRBJ2-4; the D gene TCRdb calls, TRBD1, cannot be checked with no DNA. Germline CDR1 is MNHEY and CDR2 is SVGEGT. The CDR3 totals 15 residues. CDR3 in amino acids: CASSSGTGAKNIQYF.

V usage is TRBV12-3 or TRBV12-4 and J usage is TRBJ1-1; TCRdb's D call, TRBD1, is unchecked because there is no DNA. The CDR3 spans 13 residues. This CDR3 is CASTPQAGAEAFF.

The chain joins TRBV18 to TRBJ2-3; TCRdb designates TRBD2, a call that cannot be tested without DNA. This CDR3 has 15 amino acids. Germline V gene sequence: CDR1 KGHSH, CDR2 LQKENI. This CDR3 reads CASSSLAGEPDTQYF.

This rearrangement joins TRBV29-1 to TRBJ2-1. Germline loops: CDR1 SQVTM, CDR2 ANQGSEA. The CDR3 is 14 amino acids. This CDR3 is CSVEALTLYNEQFF.

The chain employs TRBV18 and TRBJ2-7; absent DNA, TCRdb's TRBD1 call cannot be checked. The CDR3 has 14 amino acids. Looked up from germline, CDR1 is KGHSH and CDR2 is LQKENI. CDR3 sequence reads: CASSPQDRGSEQYF. Supplemented by reference TRBV18 and TRBJ2-7, the full variable domain reads NAGVMQNPRHLVRRRGQEARLRCSPMKGHSHVYWYRQLPEEGLKFMVYLQKENIIDESGMPKERFSAEFPKEGPSILRIQQVVRGDSAAYFCASSPQDRGSEQYFGPGTRLTVT.

The chain employs TRBV5-6 and TRBJ1-2. CDR3 length: 17 amino acids. Germline V CDR1 and CDR2: SGHDT, YYEEEE. CDR3 amino acids: CASSPSGVEGHNYGYTF.

The V and J genes are TRBV28 and TRBJ2-4; TCRdb names TRBD1, which stays unverified in the absence of DNA. Germline CDR1 and CDR2: MDHEN and SYDVKM. The CDR3 sequence is 13 residues long. The CDR3 spells CASSYDRGNIQYF.

The genes are TRBV12-3 or TRBV12-4 and TRBJ1-2. The CDR3 sequence is 15 residues long. The CDR3 region is CASSLGGEGVYGYTF.

The chain carries TRBV5-6 and TRBJ1-4. There are 14 residues in the CDR3. The germline CDR1 and CDR2 sequences are SGHDT and YYEEEE. This chain's CDR3 is CASSVRSGTEKLFF.

The chain employs TRBV7-8 and TRBJ1-5; TCRdb returns TRBD1, unconfirmable since there is no DNA. This CDR3 has 17 residues. Per the germline V gene, CDR1 is SGHVS and CDR2 is FQNEAQ. The CDR3 here is CASSSALGTGGNQPQHF.

The chain has TRBV5-1 and TRBJ2-2. Looked up from germline, CDR1 is SGHRS and CDR2 is YFSETQ. CDR3 length: 15 residues. CDR3 residues: CASRSAGSNTGELFF.

The CDR3 spells CSARDLGATGSPLHF. V usage is TRBV20-1 and J usage is TRBJ1-6; without DNA, the TCRdb call of TRBD1 cannot be checked. This CDR3 contains 15 residues. Germline V lookup: CDR1 DFQATT, CDR2 SNEGSKA (reference sequence).

CDR3 sequence: CSVEWLNTEAFF. The chain recombines TRBV29-1 with TRBJ1-1. Germline loops: CDR1 SQVTM, CDR2 ANQGSEA. The CDR3 runs to 12 residues.

V is TRBV30 and J is TRBJ2-1. CDR1 GTSNPN and CDR2 SVGIG come from the germline V gene (reference sequence). The CDR3 sequence is 11 residues long. This CDR3 is CAWSVRSEQFF.

The V gene is TRBV20-1, the J gene TRBJ2-7; TCRdb's assignment of TRBD2 cannot be checked, as there is no DNA. CDR3 size: 13 residues. CDR1 is DFQATT and CDR2 is SNEGSKA in the germline V gene (reference sequence). The CDR3 spells CSAARSSSYEQYF.

This sequence joins TRBV29-1 and TRBJ1-4; TCRdb's D gene call, TRBD1, goes unchecked for lack of DNA. This CDR3 comprises 13 residues. Per the germline V gene, CDR1 is SQVTM and CDR2 is ANQGSEA. The CDR3 is CSVGGGPNEKLFF.

The V and J genes are TRBV2 and TRBJ1-2. CDR1 and CDR2 (germline): SNHLY, FYNNEI. This CDR3 contains 13 residues. CDR3 region: CASSEDGNYGYTF. The whole variable domain, remainder taken from reference TRBV2 and TRBJ1-2, is EPEVTQTPSHQVTQMGQEVILRCVPISNHLYFYWYRQILGQKVEFLVSFYNNEISEKSEIFDDQFSVERPDGSNFTLKIRSTKLEDSAMYFCASSEDGNYGYTFGSGTRLTVV.